The clone carrying this T cell receptor beta chain occurred many times. Antigen specificity is unknown. What was amplified from RNA transcripts were TCR beta CDR3 regions. The primer set for the first-round RT-PCR of the TCR CDR3 was HTBI. TCRdb ran MiXCR on the multiplex PCR reads and lists one entry per CDR3 protein. The sample has about 400,000 distinct CDR3 sequences; over 11% are singletons. This sample is drawn from a study of T cells in Graves' hyperthyroidism and ophthalmopathy. Broader study findings: A model using 13 V-J features told ophthalmopathy apart from stable hyperthyroidism. In validation, the model predicted ophthalmopathy. These predictions came a median roughly 7.1 months before onset.

Diagnostic assessment was based on clinical symptoms, serum thyroxine and TRAb, thyroid ultrasound and orbital computed tomography. The J segment lost 0 bases and the V segment lost 6 bases, leaving 3 bases of the junction unmatched. This CDR3 is built from 15 residues. Germline assignment: CDR1 MNHNS and CDR2 SASEGT. The chain links TRBV6-1 to TRBJ2-1; 9 bases map to TRBD2. The receptor was isolated from a man over 45 with Graves' ophthalmopathy. The sample comprised blood. The CDR3 loop is CASSQTSGSYNEQFF. The CDR3 nucleotides are TGTGCCAGCAGCCAGACTAGCGGCTCCTACAATGAGCAGTTCTTC.